The 2 T cell receptor beta chains reported below all come from one sample, sequenced in a study of blood T cell repertoires in COVID-19. The table came from immunoSEQ multiplex PCR; TCRdb's copy has only in-frame clones and leaves some out. The table shows under 300,000 clones, with over 75% occurring only once. Material: peripheral blood. These receptors came from a human donor in a cohort sampled during active COVID-19.

This clone was observed a handful of times. The V gene is TRBV18, the J gene TRBJ2-2, with TRBD1 identical over 7 bases. Trimming cost V 3 bases and J 3 bases; bases outside gene matches: 4. Per the germline V gene, CDR1 is KGHSH and CDR2 is LQKENI. This CDR3 is 15 amino acids long. The CDR3 bases are TGTGCCAGCTCACCTAGACAGGGACACACCGGGGAGCTGTTTTTT. Translated, it gives CASSPRQGHTGELFF.

The chain employs TRBV20-1 and TRBJ2-1; possible D gene TRBD2, 5 bases. CDR3 length: 13 amino acids. CDR1 DFQATT and CDR2 SNEGSKA come from the germline V gene (reference sequence). Trimming took off 3 bases at V and 6 bases at J, with 12 bases between the two ends. The DNA of the CDR3 is TGCAGTGCTAGTCTCATAGCGCTCAATGAGCAGTTCTTC. The encoded protein is CSASLIALNEQFF.